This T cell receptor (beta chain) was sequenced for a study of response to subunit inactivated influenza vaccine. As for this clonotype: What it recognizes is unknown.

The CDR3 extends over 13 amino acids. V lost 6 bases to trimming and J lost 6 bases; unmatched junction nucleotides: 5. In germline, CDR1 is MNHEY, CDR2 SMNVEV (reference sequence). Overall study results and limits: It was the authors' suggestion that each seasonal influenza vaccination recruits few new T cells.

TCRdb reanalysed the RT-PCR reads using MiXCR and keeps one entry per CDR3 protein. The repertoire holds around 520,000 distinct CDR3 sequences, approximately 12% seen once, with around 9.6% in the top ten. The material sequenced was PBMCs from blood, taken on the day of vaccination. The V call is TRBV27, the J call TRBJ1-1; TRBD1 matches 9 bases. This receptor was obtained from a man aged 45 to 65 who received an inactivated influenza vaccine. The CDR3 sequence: CASRKTGGSEAFF. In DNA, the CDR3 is TGTGCCAGCAGAAAAACAGGGGGCTCTGAAGCTTTCTTT.